This TCR beta chain was obtained from a study of beta chain features in type 1 diabetes. The study's findings and limits: Moderate yet significant TCRB CDR3 shortening was seen in Type 1 diabetes patients in all four CD4+ subsets.

The length of the CDR3 is 18 residues. V was clipped by 5 bases and J by 5 bases, with 24 bases between them. CDR1 SGHAT and CDR2 FQNNGV come from the germline V gene. This clone was counted a few times. Its antigen is as yet unknown. Sequenced material consisted of expressed TCRB transcripts (all of the isolated RNA was reverse transcribed). Profiling relied on immunoSEQ multiplex PCR, and the TCRdb table lists in-frame clones only, not all of them. The sample records roughly 300,000 clones, around 15% being singletons. The clonotype was recovered from a man aged 25-45 years in good health. The V and J genes are TRBV11-2 and TRBJ2-2; possibly TRBD1 for D (6 bases). Sequencing used central memory CD4+ T cells from blood. CDR3 sequence (DNA): TGTGCCAGCAGCCGTTCCCAGGGGCGGGCCCCCGGGACCGGGGAGCTGTTTTTT. Translated, it gives CASSRSQGRAPGTGELFF. Using reference TRBV11-2 and TRBJ2-2 for the parts outside the CDR3, the full variable domain is EAGVAQSPRYKIIEKRQSVAFWCNPISGHATLYWYQQILGQGPKLLIQFQNNGVVDDSQLPKDRFSAERLKGVDSTLKIQPAKLEDSAVYLCASSRSQGRAPGTGELFFGEGSRLTVL.